A selection of T cell receptor beta chains follows, all from one sample in a study of technical replicates of blood from a handful of donors. Measured with immunoSEQ multiplex PCR; TCRdb has only the in-frame clones, and not every one. This sample has fewer than 100,000 clones, with around 95% found just once. The sample taken for sequencing was T cells isolated from PBMCs. The receptors here all came from a human donor in good health. Each CDR3 is given with its conserved first and last residue. The D gene is left open where the match is weak. Not all rows give a size; the values are once, few, many and, for expanded clones, a class.

J gene: TRBJ2-1
V gene: TRBV28
clone size: NA
D gene: TRBD2
CDR3 DNA: TGTGCCAGCAGTGCTGATGCTAGCGGGAGCCTTCTATACAATGAGCAGTTCTTC
CDR3 protein: CASSADASGSLLYNEQFF

J gene: TRBJ2-3
V gene: TRBV27
clone size: NA
D gene: TRBD2
CDR3 DNA: TGTGCCAGCAGTGGGAGAGGCGGGAGGGACCATACTAGCACAGATACGCAGTATTTT
CDR3 protein: CASSGRGGRDHTSTDTQYF

J gene: TRBJ1-4
V gene: TRBV7-2
clone size: NA
D gene: NA
CDR3 DNA: TGTGCCAGCAGCTTGAGGGGAGGAGGTGAAAAACTGTTTTTT
CDR3 protein: CASSLRGGGEKLFF

J gene: TRBJ1-1
V gene: TRBV15
clone size: NA
D gene: NA
CDR3 DNA: TGTGCCACCAGCAGAGATCGAGCGAACACTGAAGCTTTCTTT
CDR3 protein: CATSRDRANTEAFF

J gene: TRBJ1-1
V gene: TRBV27
clone size: NA
D gene: NA
CDR3 DNA: TGTGCCAGCTCCACCGGGGGTCGGGCTTTCTTT
CDR3 protein: CASSTGGRAFF

J gene: TRBJ2-7
V gene: TRBV27
clone size: NA
D gene: NA
CDR3 DNA: TGTGCCAGCAGCACAATTCAACTTAGCGAGAGCTCCTACGAGCAGTACTTC
CDR3 protein: CASSTIQLSESSYEQYF

J gene: TRBJ2-3
V gene: TRBV28
clone size: NA
D gene: TRBD1
CDR3 DNA: TGTGCCAGCAGGGGGGATGGTAGGACAGGGACAGATACGCAGTATTTT
CDR3 protein: CASRGDGRTGTDTQYF

J gene: TRBJ2-1
V gene: TRBV14
clone size: NA
D gene: TRBD1
CDR3 DNA: TGTGCCAGCAGCCAAGGGGGACAGGGTCGGGCTGAGCAGTTCTTC
CDR3 protein: CASSQGGQGRAEQFF

J gene: TRBJ1-2
V gene: TRBV9
clone size: NA
D gene: NA
CDR3 DNA: TGTGCCAGCAGCGTAGACGGCAGGGCCTATGGCTACACCTTC
CDR3 protein: CASSVDGRAYGYTF

J gene: TRBJ2-7
V gene: TRBV7-2
clone size: NA
D gene: TRBD1
CDR3 DNA: TGTGCCAGCAGCTTCGTTACAGGGGGTCCTACCTTTCTGATATACGAGCAGTACTTC
CDR3 protein: CASSFVTGGPTFLIYEQYF

J gene: TRBJ2-2
V gene: TRBV11-1
clone size: NA
D gene: TRBD1
CDR3 DNA: TGTGCCAGCAGCTTAGCTCCCGGGACAGCGAACACCGGGGAGCTGTTTTTT
CDR3 protein: CASSLAPGTANTGELFF

J gene: TRBJ2-1
V gene: TRBV28
clone size: NA
D gene: NA
CDR3 DNA: TGTGCCAGCACCTTGGAGGCCGGATATTACAATGAGCAGTTCTTC
CDR3 protein: CASTLEAGYYNEQFF

J gene: TRBJ1-2
V gene: TRBV27
clone size: NA
D gene: NA
CDR3 DNA: TGTGCCAGCAGCTCCCGGACAGAACCGAGAAATGGCTACACCTTC
CDR3 protein: CASSSRTEPRNGYTF

J gene: TRBJ1-2
V gene: TRBV10-3
clone size: NA
D gene: NA
CDR3 DNA: TGTGCCATCAGAACGACAGCTGACTATGGCTACACCTTC
CDR3 protein: CAIRTTADYGYTF

J gene: TRBJ2-1
V gene: TRBV5-4
clone size: NA
D gene: TRBD2
CDR3 DNA: TGTGCCAGCAGCCGGGAGGGAACCTACAATGAGCAGTTCTTC
CDR3 protein: CASSREGTYNEQFF

J gene: TRBJ2-7
V gene: TRBV6-1
clone size: NA
D gene: TRBD2
CDR3 DNA: TGTGCCAGCAGACTAGCGGCTACCTACGAGCAGTACTTC
CDR3 protein: CASRLAATYEQYF

J gene: TRBJ2-1
V gene: TRBV20-1
clone size: NA
D gene: NA
CDR3 DNA: TGCAGTGCTAGAGAGGCCGTCGAGCAGTTCTTC
CDR3 protein: CSAREAVEQFF

J gene: TRBJ2-7
V gene: TRBV5-5
clone size: NA
D gene: NA
CDR3 DNA: TGTGCCAGCAGCATATACGACAACTACGAGCAGTACTTC
CDR3 protein: CASSIYDNYEQYF

J gene: TRBJ2-7
V gene: TRBV5-1
clone size: NA
D gene: TRBD2
CDR3 DNA: TGCGCCAGCAGCTGGGGGGGGACTAGCGGGGCGGAGCAGTACTTC
CDR3 protein: CASSWGGTSGAEQYF

J gene: TRBJ2-3
V gene: TRBV4-1
clone size: NA
D gene: NA
CDR3 DNA: TGCGCCAGCAGCCACCCCAGGGGAACAGATACGCAGTATTTT
CDR3 protein: CASSHPRGTDTQYF

J gene: TRBJ1-6
V gene: TRBV5-4
clone size: NA
D gene: NA
CDR3 DNA: TGTGCCAGCAGCTTGGTGGAGGTTGCGAATTCACCCCTCCACTTT
CDR3 protein: CASSLVEVANSPLHF

J gene: TRBJ2-5
V gene: TRBV7-6
clone size: once
D gene: TRBD2
CDR3 DNA: TGTGCCAGCAGCAAAACTAGCGGGCCCAACGGAGAGACCCAGTACTTC
CDR3 protein: CASSKTSGPNGETQYF

J gene: TRBJ2-7
V gene: TRBV11-3
clone size: NA
D gene: NA
CDR3 DNA: TGTGCCAGCAGCCCTAATCGACAGGATTCAATCTACGAGCAGTACTTC
CDR3 protein: CASSPNRQDSIYEQYF

J gene: TRBJ1-6
V gene: TRBV5-4
clone size: NA
D gene: NA
CDR3 DNA: TGTGCCAGCAGCTTGATGTCTGTTGGAGAGTTAAGTACTTCACCCCTCCACTTT
CDR3 protein: CASSLMSVGELSTSPLHF

J gene: TRBJ2-2
V gene: TRBV27
clone size: NA
D gene: TRBD2
CDR3 DNA: TGTGCCAGCAGCCACGGGGGGGTTCGCAGATACACCGGGGAGCTGTTTTTT
CDR3 protein: CASSHGGVRRYTGELFF

J gene: TRBJ2-7
V gene: TRBV7-8
clone size: once
D gene: TRBD1
CDR3 DNA: TGTGCCAGCAGCTTATTCGACAGGGAGAAGGACGAGCAGTACTTC
CDR3 protein: CASSLFDREKDEQYF

J gene: TRBJ2-1
V gene: TRBV7-9
clone size: NA
D gene: NA
CDR3 DNA: TGTGCCAGCAGCCCATATAGCGGCGGCTCCTACAATGAGCAGTTCTTC
CDR3 protein: CASSPYSGGSYNEQFF

J gene: TRBJ2-7
V gene: TRBV7-9
clone size: NA
D gene: TRBD1
CDR3 DNA: TGTGCCAGCAGCTTAGAAGTAATAGGACAGGGGGCCTACGAGCAGTACTTC
CDR3 protein: CASSLEVIGQGAYEQYF

J gene: TRBJ1-5
V gene: TRBV30
clone size: NA
D gene: TRBD1
CDR3 DNA: TGTGCCTGGAGTGAGGGACAGATAAATCAGCCCCAGCATTTT
CDR3 protein: CAWSEGQINQPQHF

J gene: TRBJ1-1
V gene: TRBV7-8
clone size: NA
D gene: TRBD1
CDR3 DNA: TGTGCCAGCAGCTTAACCAGCCTCGGACAGGGACGTGGAGCTTTCTTT
CDR3 protein: CASSLTSLGQGRGAFF

J gene: TRBJ2-7
V gene: TRBV5-1
clone size: NA
D gene: TRBD1
CDR3 DNA: TGCGCCAGCAGCTTGGCCGGGACAGAAGCCTACGAGCAGTACTTC
CDR3 protein: CASSLAGTEAYEQYF

J gene: TRBJ1-3
V gene: TRBV19
clone size: NA
D gene: NA
CDR3 DNA: TGTGCCAGTAGTATAGATGTGACTGGATTCTCTGGAAACACCATATATTTT
CDR3 protein: CASSIDVTGFSGNTIYF

J gene: TRBJ2-7
V gene: TRBV4-2
clone size: NA
D gene: TRBD1
CDR3 DNA: TGTGCCAGCAGCCAGGACAGGGCAGGGGACTACGAGCAGTACTTC
CDR3 protein: CASSQDRAGDYEQYF

J gene: TRBJ1-4
V gene: TRBV6-5
clone size: once
D gene: TRBD1
CDR3 DNA: TGTGCCACCCGGACAGGTGGGAATGAAAAACTGTTTTTT
CDR3 protein: CATRTGGNEKLFF

J gene: TRBJ1-6
V gene: TRBV7-9
clone size: NA
D gene: NA
CDR3 DNA: TGTGCCAGCAGCCCACTCTCCTATAATTCACCCCTCCACTTT
CDR3 protein: CASSPLSYNSPLHF

J gene: TRBJ2-1
V gene: TRBV9
clone size: once
D gene: TRBD2
CDR3 DNA: TGTGCCAGCAGCGTAGGGATTAGCGGGAGGGCCCGACTGAACAATGAGCAGTTCTTC
CDR3 protein: CASSVGISGRARLNNEQFF

J gene: TRBJ2-5
V gene: TRBV7-6
clone size: NA
D gene: TRBD2
CDR3 DNA: TGTGCCAGCAGCTTACGACTAGCGGGAGAAGGGTCCCAGTACTTC
CDR3 protein: CASSLRLAGEGSQYF

J gene: TRBJ1-2
V gene: TRBV30
clone size: NA
D gene: TRBD1
CDR3 DNA: TGTGCCTGGAGTGCCCTGGTAGCCGGGACAGGGAATGGCTACACCTTC
CDR3 protein: CAWSALVAGTGNGYTF

J gene: TRBJ1-4
V gene: TRBV5-1
clone size: NA
D gene: NA
CDR3 DNA: TGCGCCAGCACCCCGGCAGGGCCGGGGGATAATGAAAAACTGTTTTTT
CDR3 protein: CASTPAGPGDNEKLFF

J gene: TRBJ2-6
V gene: TRBV6-5
clone size: once
D gene: TRBD1
CDR3 DNA: TGTGCCAGCAGTTGGACAGGCTCTGGGGCCAACGTCCTGACTTTC
CDR3 protein: CASSWTGSGANVLTF

J gene: TRBJ1-4
V gene: TRBV28
clone size: NA
D gene: TRBD1
CDR3 DNA: TGTGCCAGCAGTTACAGGGGGCGTTGGGAAAAACTGTTTTTT
CDR3 protein: CASSYRGRWEKLFF

J gene: TRBJ1-2
V gene: TRBV28
clone size: NA
D gene: TRBD1
CDR3 DNA: TGTGCCGCCGGGACAGACCTTTATGGCTACACCTTC
CDR3 protein: CAAGTDLYGYTF

J gene: TRBJ1-1
V gene: TRBV5-4
clone size: NA
D gene: TRBD1
CDR3 DNA: TGTGCCAGCAGGCCGACAGGGTGGAACACTGAAGCTTTCTTT
CDR3 protein: CASRPTGWNTEAFF

J gene: TRBJ1-2
V gene: TRBV10-2
clone size: NA
D gene: NA
CDR3 DNA: TGCGCCAGCAGGGGAGCTAGATATCTTAACTATGGCTACACCTTC
CDR3 protein: CASRGARYLNYGYTF

J gene: TRBJ2-7
V gene: TRBV29-1
clone size: NA
D gene: NA
CDR3 DNA: TGCAGCGTTGAGATGGCGGGGTACTCCTACGAGCAGTACTTC
CDR3 protein: CSVEMAGYSYEQYF

J gene: TRBJ1-5
V gene: TRBV7-9
clone size: once
D gene: NA
CDR3 DNA: TGTGCCAGCAGGTCCGGCGGTCAGCCCCAGCATTTT
CDR3 protein: CASRSGGQPQHF

J gene: TRBJ2-7
V gene: TRBV7-9
clone size: NA
D gene: NA
CDR3 DNA: TGTGCCAGCAGCTTAGCAGGCGGAGCCTACGAGCAGTACTTC
CDR3 protein: CASSLAGGAYEQYF

J gene: TRBJ2-1
V gene: TRBV9
clone size: NA
D gene: NA
CDR3 DNA: TGTGCCAGCAGCCCACCTTCAGGGGGGCGGTTTGATGAGCAGTTCTTC
CDR3 protein: CASSPPSGGRFDEQFF

J gene: TRBJ2-1
V gene: TRBV7-7
clone size: NA
D gene: TRBD2
CDR3 DNA: TGTGCTAGCAGCTTATCTACAGGCGGGGGGAGGAATGAGCAGTTCTTC
CDR3 protein: CASSLSTGGGRNEQFF

J gene: TRBJ2-5
V gene: TRBV14
clone size: NA
D gene: NA
CDR3 DNA: TGTGCCAGCAGCCAAGATCGTTTGTACAGCTCTGAGACCCAGTACTTC
CDR3 protein: CASSQDRLYSSETQYF

J gene: TRBJ1-6
V gene: TRBV6-1
clone size: NA
D gene: NA
CDR3 DNA: TGTGCCTTCTCCGAGACACCAAATTCACCCCTCCACTTT
CDR3 protein: CAFSETPNSPLHF

J gene: TRBJ1-1
V gene: TRBV29-1
clone size: once
D gene: TRBD1
CDR3 DNA: TGCAGCGTTGCGTCAACAGGGGAAGTTCGATATTGGGGCACTGAAGCTTTCTTT
CDR3 protein: CSVASTGEVRYWGTEAFF

J gene: TRBJ2-7
V gene: TRBV28
clone size: NA
D gene: TRBD1
CDR3 DNA: TGTGCCAGCAGTCCCTGGACAGGGGACTACGAGCAGTACTTC
CDR3 protein: CASSPWTGDYEQYF

J gene: TRBJ2-4
V gene: TRBV7-5
clone size: NA
D gene: NA
CDR3 DNA: TGTGTCAGAAGCTTAGAAGGCGGGGGGACGAACATTCAGTACTTC
CDR3 protein: CVRSLEGGGTNIQYF

J gene: TRBJ2-7
V gene: TRBV28
clone size: once
D gene: NA
CDR3 DNA: TGTGCCAGCAGTCTCGGGGCCTACGAGCAGTACTTC
CDR3 protein: CASSLGAYEQYF

J gene: TRBJ1-5
V gene: TRBV28
clone size: NA
D gene: NA
CDR3 DNA: TGTGCCAGCAGGACGACCGGGACAACCATAAATCAGCCCCAGCATTTT
CDR3 protein: CASRTTGTTINQPQHF

J gene: TRBJ2-3
V gene: TRBV10-1
clone size: NA
D gene: TRBD1
CDR3 DNA: TGCGCCAGCAGTGAGGGGTCAGGGGGCAGCACAGATACGCAGTATTTT
CDR3 protein: CASSEGSGGSTDTQYF

J gene: TRBJ2-2
V gene: TRBV2
clone size: once
D gene: TRBD2
CDR3 DNA: TGTGCCAGCAGTGAGGGGCTAGCGGGAGGGTTCTCGAACACCGGGGAGCTGTTTTTT
CDR3 protein: CASSEGLAGGFSNTGELFF

J gene: TRBJ2-2
V gene: TRBV18
clone size: many
D gene: TRBD1
CDR3 DNA: TGTGCCAGCTCACCGTATGGGACAGGCGCGAACACCGGGGAGCTGTTTTTT
CDR3 protein: CASSPYGTGANTGELFF

J gene: TRBJ2-7
V gene: TRBV18
clone size: NA
D gene: TRBD2
CDR3 DNA: TGTGCCAGCTCACTTCTAGCGGGAGGGCCCGACGAGCAGTACTTC
CDR3 protein: CASSLLAGGPDEQYF